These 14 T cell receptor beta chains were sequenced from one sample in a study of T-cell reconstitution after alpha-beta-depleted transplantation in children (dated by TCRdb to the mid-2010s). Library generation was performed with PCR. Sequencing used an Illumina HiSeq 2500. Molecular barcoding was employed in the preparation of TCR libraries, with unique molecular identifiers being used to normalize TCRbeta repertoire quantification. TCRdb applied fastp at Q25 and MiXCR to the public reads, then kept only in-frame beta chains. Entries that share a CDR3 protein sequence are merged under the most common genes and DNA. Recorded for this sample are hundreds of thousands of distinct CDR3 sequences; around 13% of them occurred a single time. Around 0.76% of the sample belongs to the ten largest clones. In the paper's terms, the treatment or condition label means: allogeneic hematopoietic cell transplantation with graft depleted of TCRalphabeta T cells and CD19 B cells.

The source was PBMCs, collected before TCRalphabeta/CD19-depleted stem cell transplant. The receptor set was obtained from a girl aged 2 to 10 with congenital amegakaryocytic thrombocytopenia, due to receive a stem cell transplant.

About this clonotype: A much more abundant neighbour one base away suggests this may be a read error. CDR3 DNA sequence: TGCAGTGCTCCTAAGGGAGACGGGGGCGATACGCAGTATTTT. Translating gives CSAPKGDGGDTQYF. The chain couples TRBV20-1 to TRBJ2-3; D could derive from TRBD1 or TRBD2 (6 bases each). This CDR3 comprises 14 residues. Trimming removed 5 bases from V and 6 bases from J, with 18 bases in between. CDR1 is DFQATT, CDR2 SNEGSKA, per germline (reference sequence).

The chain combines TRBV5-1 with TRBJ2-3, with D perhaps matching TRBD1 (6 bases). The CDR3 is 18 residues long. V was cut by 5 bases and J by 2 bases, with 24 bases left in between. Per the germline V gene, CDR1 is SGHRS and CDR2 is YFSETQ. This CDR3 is CASSRDGPRGRFTDTQYF. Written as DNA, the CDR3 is TGCGCCAGCAGTAGAGATGGGCCCAGGGGCAGGTTCACAGATACGCAGTATTTT.

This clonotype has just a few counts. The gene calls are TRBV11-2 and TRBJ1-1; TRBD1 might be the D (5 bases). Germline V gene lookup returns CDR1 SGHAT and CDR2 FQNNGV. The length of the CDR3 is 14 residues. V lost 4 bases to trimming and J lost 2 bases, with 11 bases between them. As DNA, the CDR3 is TGTGCCAGCAGCTCGCGGGGGGTAAACACTGAAGCTTTCTTT. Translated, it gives CASSSRGVNTEAFF.

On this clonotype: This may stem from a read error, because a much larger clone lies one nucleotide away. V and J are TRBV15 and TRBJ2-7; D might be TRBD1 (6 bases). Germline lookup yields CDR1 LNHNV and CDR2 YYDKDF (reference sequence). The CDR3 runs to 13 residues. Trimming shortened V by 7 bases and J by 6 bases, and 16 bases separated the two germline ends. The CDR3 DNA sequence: TGTGCCACCAACAGGGAACCTGAGCTCGAGCAGTACTTC. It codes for CATNREPELEQYF. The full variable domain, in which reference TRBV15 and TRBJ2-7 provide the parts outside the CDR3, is DAMVIQNPRYQVTQFGKPVTLSCSQTLNHNVMYWYQQKSSQAPKLLFHYYDKDFNNEADTPDNFQSRRPNTSFCFLDIRSPGLGDTAMYLCATNREPELEQYFGPGTRLTVT.

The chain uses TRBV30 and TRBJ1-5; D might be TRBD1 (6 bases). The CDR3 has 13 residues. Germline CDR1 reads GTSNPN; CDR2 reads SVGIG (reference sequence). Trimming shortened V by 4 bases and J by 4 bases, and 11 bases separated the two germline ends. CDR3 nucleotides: TGTGCCTGGAACCGACAGGATAATCAGCCCCAGCATTTT. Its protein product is CAWNRQDNQPQHF.

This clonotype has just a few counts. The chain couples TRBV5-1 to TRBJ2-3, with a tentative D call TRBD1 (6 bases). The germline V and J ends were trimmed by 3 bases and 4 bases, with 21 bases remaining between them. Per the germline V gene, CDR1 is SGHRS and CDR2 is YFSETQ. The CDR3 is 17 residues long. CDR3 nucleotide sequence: TGCGCCAGCAGCTCGACCGGGACACCGTTAAGGGCAGATACGCAGTATTTT. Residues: CASSSTGTPLRADTQYF. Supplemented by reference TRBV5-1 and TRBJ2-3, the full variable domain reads KAGVTQTPRYLIKTRGQQVTLSCSPISGHRSVSWYQQTPGQGLQFLFEYFSETQRNKGNFPGRFSGRQFSNSRSEMNVSTLELGDSALYLCASSSTGTPLRADTQYFGPGTRLTVL.

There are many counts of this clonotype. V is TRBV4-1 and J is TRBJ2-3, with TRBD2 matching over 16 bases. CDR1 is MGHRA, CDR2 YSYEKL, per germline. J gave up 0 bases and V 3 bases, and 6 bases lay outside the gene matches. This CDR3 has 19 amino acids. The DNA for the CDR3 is TGCGCCAGCAGCCACGGGACTAGCGGGAGGGAAGAAAGCACAGATACGCAGTATTTT. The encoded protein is CASSHGTSGREESTDTQYF.

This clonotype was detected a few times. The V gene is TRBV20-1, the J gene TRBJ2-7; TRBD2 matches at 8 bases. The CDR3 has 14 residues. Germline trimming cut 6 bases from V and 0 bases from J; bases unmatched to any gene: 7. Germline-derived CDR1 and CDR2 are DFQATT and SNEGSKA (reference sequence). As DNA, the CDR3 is TGCAGTGCCAGACCGGGACTAGACTCCTACGAGCAGTACTTC. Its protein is CSARPGLDSYEQYF.

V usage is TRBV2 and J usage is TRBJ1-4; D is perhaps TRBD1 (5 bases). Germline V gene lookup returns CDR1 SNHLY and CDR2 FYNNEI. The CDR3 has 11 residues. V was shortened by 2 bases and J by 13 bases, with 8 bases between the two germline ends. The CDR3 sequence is CASSEIGGLFF. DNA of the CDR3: TGTGCCAGCAGTGAAATTGGGGGACTGTTTTTT.

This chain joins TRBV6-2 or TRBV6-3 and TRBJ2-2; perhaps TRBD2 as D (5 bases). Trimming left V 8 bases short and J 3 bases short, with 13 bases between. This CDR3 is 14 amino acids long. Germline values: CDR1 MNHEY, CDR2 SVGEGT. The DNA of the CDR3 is TGTGCCAGCGGAAGAGACTATTACACCGGGGAGCTGTTTTTT. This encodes CASGRDYYTGELFF.

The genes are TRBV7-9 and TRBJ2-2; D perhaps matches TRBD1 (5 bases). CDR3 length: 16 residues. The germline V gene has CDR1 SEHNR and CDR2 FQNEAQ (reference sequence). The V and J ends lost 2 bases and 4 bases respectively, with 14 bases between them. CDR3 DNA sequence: TGTGCCAGCAGCTTATTGGCAGGGCCGAGCACCGGGGAGCTGTTTTTT. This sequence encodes CASSLLAGPSTGELFF.

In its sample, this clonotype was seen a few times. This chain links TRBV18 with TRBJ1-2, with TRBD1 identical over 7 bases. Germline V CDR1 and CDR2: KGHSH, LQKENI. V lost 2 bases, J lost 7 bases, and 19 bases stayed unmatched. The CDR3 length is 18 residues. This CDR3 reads CASSPIRLQGFVRSGYTF. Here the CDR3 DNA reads TGTGCCAGCTCACCAATTAGGTTACAGGGGTTTGTCAGAAGTGGCTACACCTTC.

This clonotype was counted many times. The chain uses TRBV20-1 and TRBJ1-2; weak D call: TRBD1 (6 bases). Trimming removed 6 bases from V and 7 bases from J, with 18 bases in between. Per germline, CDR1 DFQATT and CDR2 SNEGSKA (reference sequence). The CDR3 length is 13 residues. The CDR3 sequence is CSAHPRGEGGYTF. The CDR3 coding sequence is TGCAGTGCGCATCCTAGGGGGGAGGGTGGCTACACCTTC.

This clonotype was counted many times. This CDR3 is CASNLTPSNTGELFF. The CDR3 DNA reads as TGTGCCAGCAATCTTACACCCAGTAACACCGGGGAGCTGTTTTTT. The chain has TRBV6-1 and TRBJ2-2, with no clear D. The CDR3 length is 15 residues. From germline, CDR1 is MNHNS and CDR2 SASEGT. Trimming pared 7 bases from V and 2 bases from J, leaving 14 bases between.